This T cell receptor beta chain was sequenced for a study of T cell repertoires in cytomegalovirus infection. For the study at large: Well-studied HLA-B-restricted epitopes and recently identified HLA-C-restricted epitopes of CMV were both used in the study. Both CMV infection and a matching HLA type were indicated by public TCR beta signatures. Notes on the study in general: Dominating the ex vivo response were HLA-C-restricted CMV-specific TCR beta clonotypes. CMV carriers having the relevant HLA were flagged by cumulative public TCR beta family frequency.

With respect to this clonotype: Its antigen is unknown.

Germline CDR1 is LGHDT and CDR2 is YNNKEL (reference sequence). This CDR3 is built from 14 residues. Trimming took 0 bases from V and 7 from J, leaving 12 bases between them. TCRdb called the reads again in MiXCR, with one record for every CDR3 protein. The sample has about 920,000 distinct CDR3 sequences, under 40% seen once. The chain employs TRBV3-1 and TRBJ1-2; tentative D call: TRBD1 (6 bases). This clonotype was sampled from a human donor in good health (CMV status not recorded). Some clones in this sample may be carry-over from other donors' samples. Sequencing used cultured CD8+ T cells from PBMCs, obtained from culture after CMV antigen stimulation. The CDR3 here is CASSQEGGGVGYTF. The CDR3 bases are TGTGCCAGCAGCCAAGAGGGAGGGGGTGTTGGCTACACCTTC.